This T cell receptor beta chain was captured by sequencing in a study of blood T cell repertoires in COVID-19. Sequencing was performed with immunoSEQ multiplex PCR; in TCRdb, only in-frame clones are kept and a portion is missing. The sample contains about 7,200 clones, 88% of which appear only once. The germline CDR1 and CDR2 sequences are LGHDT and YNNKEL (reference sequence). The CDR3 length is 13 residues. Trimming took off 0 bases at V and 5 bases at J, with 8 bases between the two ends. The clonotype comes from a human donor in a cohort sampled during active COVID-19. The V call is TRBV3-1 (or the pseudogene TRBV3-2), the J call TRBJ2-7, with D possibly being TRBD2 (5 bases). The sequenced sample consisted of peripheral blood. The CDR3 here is CASSQDSGNEQYF. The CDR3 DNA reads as TGTGCCAGCAGCCAAGATTCGGGGAACGAGCAGTACTTC.